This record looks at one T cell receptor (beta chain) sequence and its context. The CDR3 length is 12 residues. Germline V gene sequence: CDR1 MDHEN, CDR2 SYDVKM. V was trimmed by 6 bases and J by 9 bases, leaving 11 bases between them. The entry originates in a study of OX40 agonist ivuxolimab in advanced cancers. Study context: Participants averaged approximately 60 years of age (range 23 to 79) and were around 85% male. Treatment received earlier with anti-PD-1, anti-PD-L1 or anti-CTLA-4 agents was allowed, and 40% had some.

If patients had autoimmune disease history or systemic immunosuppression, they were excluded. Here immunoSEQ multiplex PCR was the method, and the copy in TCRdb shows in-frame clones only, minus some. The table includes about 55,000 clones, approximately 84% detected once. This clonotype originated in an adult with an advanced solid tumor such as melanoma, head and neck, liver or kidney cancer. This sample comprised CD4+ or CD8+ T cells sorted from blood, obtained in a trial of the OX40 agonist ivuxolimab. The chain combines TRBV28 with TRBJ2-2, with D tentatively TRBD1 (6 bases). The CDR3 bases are TGTGCCAGCAGACAGGGCACTCGGGAGCTGTTTTTT. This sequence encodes CASRQGTRELFF. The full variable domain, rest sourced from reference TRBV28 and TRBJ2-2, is DVKVTQSSRYLVKRTGEKVFLECVQDMDHENMFWYRQDPGLGLRLIYFSYDVKMKEKGDIPEGYSVSREKKERFSLILESASTNQTSMYLCASRQGTRELFFGEGSRLTVL.